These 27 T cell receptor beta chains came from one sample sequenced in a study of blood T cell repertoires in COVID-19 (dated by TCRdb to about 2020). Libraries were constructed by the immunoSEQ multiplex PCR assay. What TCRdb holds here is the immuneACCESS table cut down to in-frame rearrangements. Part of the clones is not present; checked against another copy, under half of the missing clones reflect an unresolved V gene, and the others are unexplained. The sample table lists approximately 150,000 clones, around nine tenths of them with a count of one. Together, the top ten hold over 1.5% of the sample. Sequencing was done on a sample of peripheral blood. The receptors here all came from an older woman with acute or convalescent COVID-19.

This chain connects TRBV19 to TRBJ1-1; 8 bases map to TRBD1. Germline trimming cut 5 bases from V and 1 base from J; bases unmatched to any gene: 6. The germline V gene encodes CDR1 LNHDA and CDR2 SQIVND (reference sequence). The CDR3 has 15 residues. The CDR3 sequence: CASSSSGTGNTEAFF. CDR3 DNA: TGTGCCAGTAGTTCTTCCGGGACAGGGAACACTGAAGCTTTCTTT.

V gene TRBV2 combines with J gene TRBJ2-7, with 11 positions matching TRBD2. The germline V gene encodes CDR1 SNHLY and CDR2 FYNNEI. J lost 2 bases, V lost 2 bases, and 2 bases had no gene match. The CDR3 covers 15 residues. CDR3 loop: CASSERSGGAYEQYF. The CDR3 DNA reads TGTGCCAGCAGTGAACGTAGCGGGGGGGCCTACGAGCAGTACTTC.

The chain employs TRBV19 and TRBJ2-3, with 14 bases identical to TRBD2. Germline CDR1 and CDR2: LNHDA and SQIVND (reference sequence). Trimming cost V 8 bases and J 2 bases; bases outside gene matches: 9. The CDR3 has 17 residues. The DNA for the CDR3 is TGTGCCAGTGCTGGGACTAGCGGGGGCCTTGCCACAGATACGCAGTATTTT. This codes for CASAGTSGGLATDTQYF.

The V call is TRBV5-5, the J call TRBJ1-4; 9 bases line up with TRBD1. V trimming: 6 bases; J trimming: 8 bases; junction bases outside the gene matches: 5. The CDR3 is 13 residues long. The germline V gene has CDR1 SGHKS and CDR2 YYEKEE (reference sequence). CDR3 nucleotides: TGTGCCAGCACCCGGACAGGGGAGGAAAAACTGTTTTTT. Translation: CASTRTGEEKLFF.

CDR3 sequence (DNA): TGTGCCACCAGTGACCCCTATGGCTCCTACGAGCAGTACTTC. Amino acids: CATSDPYGSYEQYF. The rearrangement joins TRBV24-1 to TRBJ2-7; D ambiguous. CDR1 and CDR2 from the germline V gene are KGHDR and SFDVKD. The CDR3 consists of 14 residues. Trimming cost V 4 bases and J 0 bases, with 9 bases left between them.

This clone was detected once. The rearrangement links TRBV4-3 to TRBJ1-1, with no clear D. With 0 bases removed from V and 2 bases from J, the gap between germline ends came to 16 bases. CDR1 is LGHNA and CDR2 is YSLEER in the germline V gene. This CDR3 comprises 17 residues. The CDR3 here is CASSQDGKAGFNTEAFF. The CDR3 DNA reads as TGCGCCAGCAGCCAAGATGGGAAGGCGGGGTTTAACACTGAAGCTTTCTTT.

CDR3 protein: CASSFGGGAGEQFF. The DNA for the CDR3 is TGTGCCAGCAGTTTTGGAGGGGGGGCCGGTGAGCAGTTCTTC. The chain couples TRBV6-2 or TRBV6-3 to TRBJ2-1, with D perhaps matching TRBD2 (7 bases). V was shortened by 4 bases and J by 9 bases, with 16 bases between the two germline ends. The CDR3 sequence is 14 residues long. CDR1 is MNHEY and CDR2 is SVGEGT in the germline V gene.

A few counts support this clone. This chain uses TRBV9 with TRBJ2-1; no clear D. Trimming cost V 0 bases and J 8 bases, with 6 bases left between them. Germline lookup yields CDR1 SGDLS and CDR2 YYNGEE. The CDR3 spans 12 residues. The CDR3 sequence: CASSVGQDEQFF. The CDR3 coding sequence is TGTGCCAGCAGCGTAGGGCAGGATGAGCAGTTCTTC.

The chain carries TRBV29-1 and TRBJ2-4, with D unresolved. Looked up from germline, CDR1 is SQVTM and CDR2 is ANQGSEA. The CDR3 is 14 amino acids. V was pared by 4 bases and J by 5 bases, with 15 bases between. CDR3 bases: TGCAGCGTTGCCACTCTTTACACAGAAAACATTCAGTACTTC. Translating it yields CSVATLYTENIQYF.

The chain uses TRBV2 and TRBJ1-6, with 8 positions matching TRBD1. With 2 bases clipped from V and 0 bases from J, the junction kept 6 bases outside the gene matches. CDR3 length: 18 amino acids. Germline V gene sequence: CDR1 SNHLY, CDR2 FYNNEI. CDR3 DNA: TGTGCCAGCAGTGAACCGGGACAGGATATCTCCTATAATTCACCCCTCCACTTT. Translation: CASSEPGQDISYNSPLHF.

CDR3 loop: CASSQGGAGEQYF. As DNA, the CDR3 is TGTGCCAGCAGCCAAGGGGGAGCCGGGGAGCAGTACTTC. The genes are TRBV9 and TRBJ2-7, with D maybe TRBD1 (6 bases). Germline assignment: CDR1 SGDLS and CDR2 YYNGEE. V was clipped by 4 bases and J by 7 bases, with 15 bases between them. CDR3 length: 13 residues.

The CDR3 nucleotides are TGTGCCAGCAGCACCTCGTTTCTCGTAAGACAGAACACCGGGGAGCTGTTTTTT. Its translation is CASSTSFLVRQNTGELFF. This chain uses TRBV21-1 with TRBJ2-2; the table's D call of TRBD1 was not tested on the DNA. TRBV21-1 is a listed pseudogene. This CDR3 comprises 18 residues.

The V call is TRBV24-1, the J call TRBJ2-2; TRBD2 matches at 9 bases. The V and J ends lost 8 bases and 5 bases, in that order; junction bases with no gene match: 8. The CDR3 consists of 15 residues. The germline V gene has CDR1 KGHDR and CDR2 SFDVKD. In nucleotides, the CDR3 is TGTGCCACCAAAAAAGGGACTAGCCAAACCGGGGAGCTGTTTTTT. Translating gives CATKKGTSQTGELFF.

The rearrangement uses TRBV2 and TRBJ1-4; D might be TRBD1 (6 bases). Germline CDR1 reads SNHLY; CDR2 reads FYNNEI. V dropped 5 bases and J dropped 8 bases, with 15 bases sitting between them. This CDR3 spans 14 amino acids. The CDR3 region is CASSRQDFEEKLFF. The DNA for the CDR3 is TGTGCCAGCAGTAGACAGGATTTCGAGGAAAAACTGTTTTTT. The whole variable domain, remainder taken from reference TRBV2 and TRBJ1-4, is EPEVTQTPSHQVTQMGQEVILRCVPISNHLYFYWYRQILGQKVEFLVSFYNNEISEKSEIFDDQFSVERPDGSNFTLKIRSTKLEDSAMYFCASSRQDFEEKLFFGSGTQLSVL.

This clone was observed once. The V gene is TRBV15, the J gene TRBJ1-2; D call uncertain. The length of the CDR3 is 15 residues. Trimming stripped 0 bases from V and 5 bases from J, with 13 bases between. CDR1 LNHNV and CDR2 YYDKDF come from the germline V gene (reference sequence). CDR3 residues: CATSRDLGTTYGYTF. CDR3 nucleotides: TGTGCCACCAGCAGAGATCTGGGCACAACGTATGGCTACACCTTC.

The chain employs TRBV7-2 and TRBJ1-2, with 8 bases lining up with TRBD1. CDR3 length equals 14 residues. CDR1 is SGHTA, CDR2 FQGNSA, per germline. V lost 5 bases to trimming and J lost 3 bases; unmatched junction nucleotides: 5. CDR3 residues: CASSPDRVDYGYTF. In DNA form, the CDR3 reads TGTGCCAGCAGCCCGGACAGGGTAGACTATGGCTACACCTTC.

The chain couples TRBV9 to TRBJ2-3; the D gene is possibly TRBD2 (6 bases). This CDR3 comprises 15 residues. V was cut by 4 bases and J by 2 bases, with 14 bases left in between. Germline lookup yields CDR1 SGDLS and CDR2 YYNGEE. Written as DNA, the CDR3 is TGTGCCAGCAGCCCACGGGACTCCTACACAGATACGCAGTATTTT. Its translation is CASSPRDSYTDTQYF.

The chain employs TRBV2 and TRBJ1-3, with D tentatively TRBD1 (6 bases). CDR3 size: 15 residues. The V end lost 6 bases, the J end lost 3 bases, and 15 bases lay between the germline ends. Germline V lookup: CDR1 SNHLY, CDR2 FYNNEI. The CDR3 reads CASRKSRDIGNTIYF. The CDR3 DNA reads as TGTGCCAGCAGAAAGTCCCGGGACATTGGAAACACCATATATTTT. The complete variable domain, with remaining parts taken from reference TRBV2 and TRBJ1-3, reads EPEVTQTPSHQVTQMGQEVILRCVPISNHLYFYWYRQILGQKVEFLVSFYNNEISEKSEIFDDQFSVERPDGSNFTLKIRSTKLEDSAMYFCASRKSRDIGNTIYFGEGSWLTVV.

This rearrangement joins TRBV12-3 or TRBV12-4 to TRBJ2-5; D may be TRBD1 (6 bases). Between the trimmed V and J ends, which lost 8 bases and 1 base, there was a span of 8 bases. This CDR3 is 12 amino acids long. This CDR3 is CASGQLQETQYF. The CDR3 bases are TGTGCCAGCGGACAGCTCCAAGAGACCCAGTACTTC.

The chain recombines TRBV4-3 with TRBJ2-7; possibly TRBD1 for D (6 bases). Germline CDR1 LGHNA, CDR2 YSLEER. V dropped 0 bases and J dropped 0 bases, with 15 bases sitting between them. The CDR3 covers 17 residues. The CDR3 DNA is TGCGCCAGCAGCCAAGATTGGACAGACGATTTCTCCTACGAGCAGTACTTC. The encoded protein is CASSQDWTDDFSYEQYF.

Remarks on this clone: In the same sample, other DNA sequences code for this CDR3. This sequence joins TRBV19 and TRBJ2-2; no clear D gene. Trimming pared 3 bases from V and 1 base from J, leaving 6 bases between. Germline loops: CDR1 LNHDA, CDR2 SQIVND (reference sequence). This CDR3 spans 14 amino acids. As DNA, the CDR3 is TGTGCCAGTAGTATTTCCAGGAACACCGGGGAGCTGTTTTTT. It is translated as CASSISRNTGELFF.

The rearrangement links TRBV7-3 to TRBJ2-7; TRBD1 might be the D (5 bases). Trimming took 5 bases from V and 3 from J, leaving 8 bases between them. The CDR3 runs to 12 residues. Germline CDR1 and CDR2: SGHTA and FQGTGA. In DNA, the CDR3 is TGTGCCAGCAGCGCCCAGGGCTACGAGCAGTACTTC. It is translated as CASSAQGYEQYF. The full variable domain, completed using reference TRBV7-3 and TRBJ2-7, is GAGVSQTPSNKVTEKGKYVELRCDPISGHTALYWYRQSLGQGPEFLIYFQGTGAADDSGLPNDRFFAVRPEGSVSTLKIQRTERGDSAVYLCASSAQGYEQYFGPGTRLTVT.

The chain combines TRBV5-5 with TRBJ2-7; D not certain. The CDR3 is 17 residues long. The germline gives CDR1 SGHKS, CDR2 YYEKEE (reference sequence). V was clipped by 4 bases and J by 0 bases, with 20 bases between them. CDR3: CASSPTTLGPLSYEQYF. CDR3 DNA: TGTGCCAGCAGCCCTACGACATTGGGCCCTCTCTCCTACGAGCAGTACTTC.

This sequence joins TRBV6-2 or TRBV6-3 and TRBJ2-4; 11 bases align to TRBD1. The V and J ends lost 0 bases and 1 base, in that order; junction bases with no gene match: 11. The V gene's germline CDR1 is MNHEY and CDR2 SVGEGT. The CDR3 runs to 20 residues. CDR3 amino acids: CASSYSRTGGRWFAKNIQYF. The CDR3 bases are TGTGCCAGCAGTTACTCCCGGACAGGGGGCCGGTGGTTCGCCAAAAACATTCAGTACTTC.

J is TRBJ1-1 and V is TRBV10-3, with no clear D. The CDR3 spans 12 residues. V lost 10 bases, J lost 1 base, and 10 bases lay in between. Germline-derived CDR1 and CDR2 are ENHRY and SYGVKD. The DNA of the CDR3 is TGTGCCACTCAGATCTCGAACACTGAAGCTTTCTTT. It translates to CATQISNTEAFF.

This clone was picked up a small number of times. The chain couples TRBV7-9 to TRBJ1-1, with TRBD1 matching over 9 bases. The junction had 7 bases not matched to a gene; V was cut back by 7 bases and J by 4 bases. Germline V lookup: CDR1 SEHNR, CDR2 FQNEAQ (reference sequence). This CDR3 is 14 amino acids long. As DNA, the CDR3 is TGTGCCAGCATCTCGGACAGGGGCAGCACTGAAGCTTTCTTT. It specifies CASISDRGSTEAFF.

The CDR3 protein is CASSFRVNTEAFF. The DNA of the CDR3 is TGTGCCAGCAGCTTCCGGGTGAACACTGAAGCTTTCTTT. This chain uses TRBV7-8 with TRBJ1-1; D is unclear. Germline lookup yields CDR1 SGHVS and CDR2 FQNEAQ. The CDR3 covers 13 residues. The ends were cut back, 3 bases at V and 0 bases at J, with 5 bases in the middle.